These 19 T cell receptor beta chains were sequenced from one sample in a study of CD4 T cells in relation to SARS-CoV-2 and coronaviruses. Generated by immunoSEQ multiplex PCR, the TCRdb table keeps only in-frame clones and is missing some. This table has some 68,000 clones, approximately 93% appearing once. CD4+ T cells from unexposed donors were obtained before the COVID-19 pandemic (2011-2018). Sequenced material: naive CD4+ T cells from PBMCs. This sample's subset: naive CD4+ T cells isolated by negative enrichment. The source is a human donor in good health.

The CDR3 spells CASSLAPGSNEQFF. In nucleotides, the CDR3 is TGCGCCAGCAGCTTAGCCCCAGGGTCCAATGAGCAGTTCTTC. The chain links TRBV5-1 to TRBJ2-1, with D possibly being TRBD1 (5 bases). The CDR3 spans 14 residues. Deletions cut 2 bases from V and 6 bases from J, with 12 bases between. Germline loops: CDR1 SGHRS, CDR2 YFSETQ.

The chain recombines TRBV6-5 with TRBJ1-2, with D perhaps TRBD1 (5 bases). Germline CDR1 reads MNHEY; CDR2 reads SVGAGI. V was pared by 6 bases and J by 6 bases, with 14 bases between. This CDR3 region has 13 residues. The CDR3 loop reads CASRRGTPNGYTF. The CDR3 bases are TGTGCCAGCAGGAGAGGGACCCCAAATGGCTACACCTTC.

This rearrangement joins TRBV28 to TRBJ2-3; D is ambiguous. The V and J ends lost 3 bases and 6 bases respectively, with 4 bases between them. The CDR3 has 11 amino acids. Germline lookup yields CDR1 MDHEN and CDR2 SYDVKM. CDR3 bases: TGTGCCAGCAGTTTCGTGGATACGCAGTATTTT. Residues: CASSFVDTQYF. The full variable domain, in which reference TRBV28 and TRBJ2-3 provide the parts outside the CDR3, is DVKVTQSSRYLVKRTGEKVFLECVQDMDHENMFWYRQDPGLGLRLIYFSYDVKMKEKGDIPEGYSVSREKKERFSLILESASTNQTSMYLCASSFVDTQYFGPGTRLTVL.

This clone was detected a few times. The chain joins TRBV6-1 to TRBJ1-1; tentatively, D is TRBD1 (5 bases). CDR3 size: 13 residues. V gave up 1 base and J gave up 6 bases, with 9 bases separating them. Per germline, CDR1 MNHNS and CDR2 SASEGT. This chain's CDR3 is CASSEVAGSEAFF. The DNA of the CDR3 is TGTGCCAGCAGTGAAGTCGCAGGGTCTGAAGCTTTCTTT.

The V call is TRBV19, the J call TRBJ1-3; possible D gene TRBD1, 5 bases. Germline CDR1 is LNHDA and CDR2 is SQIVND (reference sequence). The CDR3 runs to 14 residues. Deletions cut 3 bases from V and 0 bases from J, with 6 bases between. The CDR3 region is CASSMQGSGNTIYF. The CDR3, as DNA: TGTGCCAGTAGTATGCAGGGCTCTGGAAACACCATATATTTT. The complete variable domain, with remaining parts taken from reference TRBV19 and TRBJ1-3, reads DGGITQSPKYLFRKEGQNVTLSCEQNLNHDAMYWYRQDPGQGLRLIYYSQIVNDFQKGDIAEGYSVSREKKESFPLTVTSAQKNPTAFYLCASSMQGSGNTIYFGEGSWLTVV.

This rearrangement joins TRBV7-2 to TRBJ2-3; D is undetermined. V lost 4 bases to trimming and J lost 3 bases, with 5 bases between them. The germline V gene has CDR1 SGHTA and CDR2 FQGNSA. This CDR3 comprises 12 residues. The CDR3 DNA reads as TGTGCCAGCAGCTCGAGAACAGATACGCAGTATTTT. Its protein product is CASSSRTDTQYF.

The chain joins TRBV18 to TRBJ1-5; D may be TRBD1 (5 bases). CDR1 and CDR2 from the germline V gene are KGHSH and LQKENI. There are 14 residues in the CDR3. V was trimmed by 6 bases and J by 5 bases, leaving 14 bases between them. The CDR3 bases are TGTGCCAGCTCGACGGACGGGGGGGATCAGCCCCAGCATTTT. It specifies CASSTDGGDQPQHF.

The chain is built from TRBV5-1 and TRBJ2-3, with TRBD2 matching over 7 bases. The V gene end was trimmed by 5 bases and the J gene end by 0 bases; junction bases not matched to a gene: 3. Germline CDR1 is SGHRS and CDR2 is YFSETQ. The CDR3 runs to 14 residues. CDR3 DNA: TGCGCCAGCAGAGGTAGCGGGAGCACAGATACGCAGTATTTT. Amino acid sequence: CASRGSGSTDTQYF.

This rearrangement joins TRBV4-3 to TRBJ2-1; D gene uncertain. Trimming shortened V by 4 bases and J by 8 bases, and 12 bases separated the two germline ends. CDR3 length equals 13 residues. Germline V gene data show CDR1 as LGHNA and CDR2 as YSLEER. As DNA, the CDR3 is TGCGCCAGCAGCCTCGGCCGGGCGGATGAGCAGTTCTTC. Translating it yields CASSLGRADEQFF.

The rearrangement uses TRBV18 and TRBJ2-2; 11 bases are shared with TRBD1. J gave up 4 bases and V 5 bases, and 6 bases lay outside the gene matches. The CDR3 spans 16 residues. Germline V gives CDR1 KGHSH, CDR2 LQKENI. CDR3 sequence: CASSTGQGALTGELFF. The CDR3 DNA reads TGTGCCAGCTCAACTGGACAGGGGGCCCTCACCGGGGAGCTGTTTTTT.

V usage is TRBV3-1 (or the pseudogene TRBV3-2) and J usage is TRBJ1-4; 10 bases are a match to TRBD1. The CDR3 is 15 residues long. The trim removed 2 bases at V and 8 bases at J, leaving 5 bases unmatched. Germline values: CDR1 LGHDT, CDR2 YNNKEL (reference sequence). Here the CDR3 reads CASSQSGTGVEKLFF. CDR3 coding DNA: TGTGCCAGCAGCCAATCCGGGACAGGGGTAGAAAAACTGTTTTTT.

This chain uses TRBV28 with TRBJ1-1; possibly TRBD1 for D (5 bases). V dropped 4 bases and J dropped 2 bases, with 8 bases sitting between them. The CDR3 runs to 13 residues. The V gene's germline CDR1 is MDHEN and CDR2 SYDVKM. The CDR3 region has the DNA TGTGCCAGCAGTTCTCAGGGTAACACTGAAGCTTTCTTT. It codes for CASSSQGNTEAFF. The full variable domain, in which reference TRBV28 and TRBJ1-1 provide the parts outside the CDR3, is DVKVTQSSRYLVKRTGEKVFLECVQDMDHENMFWYRQDPGLGLRLIYFSYDVKMKEKGDIPEGYSVSREKKERFSLILESASTNQTSMYLCASSSQGNTEAFFGQGTRLTVV.

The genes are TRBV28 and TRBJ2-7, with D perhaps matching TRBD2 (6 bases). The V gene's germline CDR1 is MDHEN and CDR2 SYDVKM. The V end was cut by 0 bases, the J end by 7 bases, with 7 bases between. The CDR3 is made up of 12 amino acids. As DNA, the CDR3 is TGTGCCAGCAGTTTATGGGGGAGGGAGCAGTACTTC. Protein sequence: CASSLWGREQYF.

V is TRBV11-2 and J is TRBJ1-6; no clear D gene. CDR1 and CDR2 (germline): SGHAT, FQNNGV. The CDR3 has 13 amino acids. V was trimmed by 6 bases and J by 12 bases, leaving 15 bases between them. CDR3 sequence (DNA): TGTGCCAGCAGTCTTGACGAAGAACTACCCCTCCACTTT. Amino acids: CASSLDEELPLHF.

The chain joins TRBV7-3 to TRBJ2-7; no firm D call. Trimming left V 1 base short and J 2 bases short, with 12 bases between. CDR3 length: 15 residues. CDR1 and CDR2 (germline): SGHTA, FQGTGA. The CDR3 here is CASSLIGHGTYEQYF. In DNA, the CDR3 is TGTGCCAGCAGCTTAATAGGGCACGGTACCTACGAGCAGTACTTC.

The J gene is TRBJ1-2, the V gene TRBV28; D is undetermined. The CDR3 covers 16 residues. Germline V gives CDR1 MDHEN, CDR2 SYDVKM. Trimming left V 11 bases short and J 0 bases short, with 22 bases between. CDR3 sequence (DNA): TGTGCCTCCACCGACCAAGAGGGTATCGCTAACTATGGCTACACCTTC. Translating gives CASTDQEGIANYGYTF.

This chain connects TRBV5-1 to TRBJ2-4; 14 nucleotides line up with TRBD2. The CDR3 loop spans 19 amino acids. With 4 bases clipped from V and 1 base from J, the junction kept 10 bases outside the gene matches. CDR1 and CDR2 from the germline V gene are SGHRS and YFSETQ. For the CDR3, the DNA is TGCGCCAGCAGCCTTAACCCGGGACTAGCGGGGGTTGCCAAAAACATTCAGTACTTC. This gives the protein CASSLNPGLAGVAKNIQYF.

The CDR3 loop is CASRGLGTGKVGKAFF. CDR3 DNA: TGTGCCAGCAGGGGGCTCGGGACAGGGAAGGTAGGGAAAGCTTTCTTT. The chain couples TRBV27 to TRBJ1-1; 9 bases agree with TRBD1. V shed 6 bases and J 9 bases; nucleotides not matched to a gene: 17. CDR3 length equals 16 residues. Per germline, CDR1 MNHEY and CDR2 SMNVEV (reference sequence).

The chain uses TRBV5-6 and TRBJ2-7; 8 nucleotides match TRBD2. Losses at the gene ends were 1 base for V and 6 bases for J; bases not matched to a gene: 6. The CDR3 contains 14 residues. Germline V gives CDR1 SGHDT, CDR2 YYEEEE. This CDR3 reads CASSLPRGGSEQYF. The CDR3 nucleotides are TGTGCCAGCAGCTTGCCCCGGGGGGGGTCCGAGCAGTACTTC.